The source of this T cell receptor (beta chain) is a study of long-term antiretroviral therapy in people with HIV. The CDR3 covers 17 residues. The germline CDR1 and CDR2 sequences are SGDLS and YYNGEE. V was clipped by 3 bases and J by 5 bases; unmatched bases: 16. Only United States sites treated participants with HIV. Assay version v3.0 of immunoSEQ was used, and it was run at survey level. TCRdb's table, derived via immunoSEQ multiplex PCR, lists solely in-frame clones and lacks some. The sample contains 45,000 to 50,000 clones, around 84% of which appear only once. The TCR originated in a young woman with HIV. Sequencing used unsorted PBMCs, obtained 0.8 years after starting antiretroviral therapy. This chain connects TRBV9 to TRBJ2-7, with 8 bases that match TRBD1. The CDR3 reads CASSDNPGGDRWDEQYF. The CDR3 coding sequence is TGTGCCAGCAGCGATAACCCCGGAGGGGACAGGTGGGACGAGCAGTACTTC. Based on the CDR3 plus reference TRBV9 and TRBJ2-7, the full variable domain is DSGVTQTPKHLITATGQRVTLRCSPRSGDLSVYWYQQSLDQGLQFLIQYYNGEERAKGNILERFSAQQFPDLHSELNLSSLELGDSALYFCASSDNPGGDRWDEQYFGPGTRLTVT.